This TCR beta chain was identified in a study of CD8 T cells in ankylosing spondylitis. CDR3 length equals 15 residues. Trimming pared 2 bases from V and 2 bases from J, leaving 13 bases between. Germline CDR1 is SGHDT and CDR2 is YYEEEE. In regard to this clonotype: What it binds is not known.

5'-RACE, quantitative and with molecular barcodes, yielded the TCR beta libraries. TCRdb processed the 5' RACE reads anew with MiXCR; each CDR3 protein has one entry. The repertoire includes approximately 140,000 distinct CDR3 sequences, 8% to 9% of them detected once, and less than 7.5% sits in the top ten. Whole-study findings and limits: Earlier reports found some motif variants in synovial fluid and blood in reactive arthritis. With a CD8+ phenotype, disease-linked clones were relatively rare in peripheral blood.

The specimen sequenced was synovial fluid, either unsorted or a sorted T cell fraction (not recorded which). This clonotype was obtained from a male donor with ankylosing spondylitis. This chain joins TRBV5-6 and TRBJ1-2; the D gene is possibly TRBD1 (5 bases). Here the CDR3 DNA reads TGTGCCAGCAGCTTCTATGACAGCAGGAACTATGGCTACACCTTC. Translated: CASSFYDSRNYGYTF.